These T cell receptor beta chains were read from a single sample in a study of blood T cell repertoires in COVID-19. The protocol was immunoSEQ multiplex PCR, while the TCRdb copy is restricted to in-frame clones and leaves out a portion. The top ten clones hold 2.6% of a sample with roughly 250,000 clones, more than 85% of them seen once. The sample taken for sequencing was peripheral blood. These TCRs come from a person under 30 with COVID-19, enrolled during active disease. Each CDR3 is given without its conserved first and last residue. Some rows have no size entry. The others give once, few or many, or a class for an expanded clone.

-,TRBJ2-3,TRBV11-2,ASSRTGPTDTQY
-,TRBJ2-1,TRBV6-6,ASSYGVARNNEQF
-,TRBJ1-5,TRBV24-1,ATSDASKSDPRGQPQH
once,TRBJ2-5,TRBV3-1/TRBV3-2,ASSQEGQQETQY
-,TRBJ1-5,TRBV5-8,ASSERTGDQPQH
-,TRBJ1-5,TRBV5-5,ASSALFLSVSNQPQH
-,TRBJ2-1,TRBV7-2,ASSLSGGEQF
-,TRBJ2-5,TRBV7-2,ASSFKTGGLETQY
-,TRBJ2-5,TRBV18,ASSPPGVVEETQY
-,TRBJ2-1,TRBV1,TSRDPGLVYNEQF
-,TRBJ1-2,TRBV13,ASSLGGTGGNYGYT
-,TRBJ2-7,TRBV29-1,SVSGRGTYEQY
once,TRBJ2-7,TRBV27,ASAGTGSHEQY
-,TRBJ2-7,TRBV20-1,SAEWSLEQY
-,TRBJ2-7,TRBV27,ASSPREGRALFYEQY
-,TRBJ1-3,TRBV18,ASSPGQGRGNTIY
once,TRBJ2-7,TRBV12-3/TRBV12-4,ASSFRYEQY
-,TRBJ2-7,TRBV9,ASSVYIPGQGWEQY
-,TRBJ1-5,TRBV3-1/TRBV3-2,ASSSDRGQTQPQH
-,TRBJ2-4,TRBV4-3,ASSQDLTDLAKNIQY
few,TRBJ1-5,TRBV16,DGGPDQPQH
-,TRBJ2-7,TRBV28,ASSFRALRVPYEQY
few,TRBJ1-1,TRBV6-5,ASTIGGHTEAF
-,TRBJ2-2,TRBV9,ASNPSGNTGELF
-,TRBJ2-3,TRBV6-5,ASRSPNTDTQY
once,TRBJ2-1,TRBV9,ASSPTGMRSQQF
-,TRBJ1-6,TRBV5-4,ASSVGAGTGNSPLH
-,TRBJ2-7,TRBV19,ASAKLGTTYEQY
-,TRBJ2-7,TRBV13,ASSPRDRPSGEQY
-,TRBJ2-1,TRBV9,ASSDSGRKGNEQF
-,TRBJ2-7,TRBV12-3/TRBV12-4,ASGSGGGYEQY
-,TRBJ2-2,TRBV27,ASSLWGGKGVPANTGELF
-,TRBJ2-5,TRBV2,ASKDGTGGRETQY
once,TRBJ2-5,TRBV11-3,ASSLGTGDQETQY
-,TRBJ2-7,TRBV7-9,ASSVGGVYEQY
-,TRBJ2-7,TRBV9,ASSVGLAGPYEQY
-,TRBJ2-5,TRBV5-1,ASSLEGQGLETQY
-,TRBJ1-5,TRBV6-1,ASSEMDGHNQPQH
-,TRBJ2-5,TRBV5-1,ASSEYRGEETQY
-,TRBJ1-1,TRBV30,AWSGTRGEAF
-,TRBJ2-7,TRBV12-3/TRBV12-4,ASSLIPFEQY